This T cell receptor beta chain stems from a study of blood T cell repertoires in COVID-19. The data were produced by immunoSEQ multiplex PCR, yet TCRdb's version contains in-frame clones alone and is incomplete. The table lists about 320,000 clones, 85% of them singletons. Individuals aged about 18 to 100 years were recruited from 24 US areas. The CDR3 has 15 amino acids. V was trimmed by 5 bases and J by 6 bases, leaving 19 bases between them. From germline, CDR1 is SGHTA and CDR2 FQGTGA. The chain employs TRBV7-3 and TRBJ2-5, with D tentatively TRBD1 (6 bases). This TCR came from a young woman who had been exposed to COVID-19. The sequencing input was PBMCs or T cells enriched from blood (not recorded which). CDR3: CASSTQQGQVKTQYF. As DNA, the CDR3 is TGTGCCAGCAGCACACAACAGGGTCAGGTTAAGACCCAGTACTTC.